One and the same sample provided the 12 T cell receptor beta chains below, sequenced in a study of blood T cell repertoires in COVID-19. Repertoires were generated with immunoSEQ multiplex PCR, while TCRdb's copy carries only in-frame clones and drops some. The table records 380,000 or so clones, roughly 90% of them present only once. The material sequenced was peripheral blood. The receptors stem from a man aged 35-49 years with acute or convalescent COVID-19.

As DNA, the CDR3 is TGTGCCAGCACCCTTGCACAGGGTATAATTCCCCACGAGCAGTACTTC. Encoded protein: CASTLAQGIIPHEQYF. The rearrangement joins TRBV28 to TRBJ2-7; a possible D gene is TRBD1 (6 bases). CDR1 and CDR2 (germline): MDHEN, SYDVKM. The CDR3 is 16 residues long. V was clipped by 7 bases and J by 5 bases, with 24 bases between them.

The chain uses TRBV7-9 and TRBJ2-3, with 11 bases fitting TRBD1. J was trimmed by 5 bases and V by 6 bases; bases with no gene match: 7. The CDR3 spans 15 residues. Germline lookup yields CDR1 SEHNR and CDR2 FQNEAQ (reference sequence). As DNA, the CDR3 is TGTGCCAGCAGTCCCCCGGGGACAGGGGGAGATACGCAGTATTTT. Translation: CASSPPGTGGDTQYF.

V is TRBV7-3 and J is TRBJ1-1; 8 nucleotides line up with TRBD1. The germline V gene has CDR1 SGHTA and CDR2 FQGTGA. Germline trimming cut 4 bases from V and 0 bases from J; bases unmatched to any gene: 4. The length of the CDR3 is 15 residues. The CDR3 here is CASSSTGGVNTEAFF. In DNA form, the CDR3 reads TGTGCCAGCAGCTCCACAGGGGGGGTGAACACTGAAGCTTTCTTT.

The rearrangement uses TRBV28 and TRBJ2-7, with TRBD2 as a possible D gene (6 bases). The CDR3 totals 13 residues. Trimming left V 10 bases short and J 3 bases short, with 16 bases between. Germline V gene sequence: CDR1 MDHEN, CDR2 SYDVKM. The CDR3: CATKGGGDYEQYF. DNA of the CDR3: TGTGCCACCAAGGGAGGAGGGGACTACGAGCAGTACTTC.

V gene TRBV10-3 combines with J gene TRBJ2-7; D remains unclear. The germline gives CDR1 ENHRY, CDR2 SYGVKD. This CDR3 comprises 14 residues. The germline V and J ends were trimmed by 3 bases and 2 bases, with 11 bases remaining between them. The CDR3 loop reads CAISDRQDAYEQYF. CDR3 DNA: TGTGCCATCAGTGATCGTCAGGATGCCTACGAGCAGTACTTC.

The chain couples TRBV7-9 to TRBJ2-1; TRBD2 matches 8 bases. J gave up 6 bases and V 3 bases, and 7 bases lay outside the gene matches. The length of the CDR3 is 15 residues. Germline values: CDR1 SEHNR, CDR2 FQNEAQ (reference sequence). CDR3 region: CASSFAGGRGNEQFF. The CDR3 DNA reads TGTGCCAGCAGCTTTGCGGGAGGCAGGGGCAATGAGCAGTTCTTC.

This chain connects TRBV20-1 to TRBJ1-2; 8 bases agree with TRBD1. Germline assignment: CDR1 DFQATT and CDR2 SNEGSKA (reference sequence). This CDR3 comprises 11 residues. V trimming: 3 bases; J trimming: 13 bases; junction bases outside the gene matches: 7. The CDR3 region is CSARRQGHITF. CDR3 in DNA: TGCAGTGCTAGGCGACAGGGGCATATCACCTTC.

This rearrangement joins TRBV9 to TRBJ2-1, with a tentative D call TRBD1 (5 bases). The V gene lost 5 bases and the J gene lost 5 bases, with 11 bases spanning the gap. Germline CDR1 reads SGDLS; CDR2 reads YYNGEE. The CDR3 runs 13 residues. This CDR3 is CASSDSLNNEQFF. DNA for the CDR3: TGTGCCAGCAGTGACAGCCTTAACAATGAGCAGTTCTTC.

This CDR3 is CASSFIQGGDSPLHF. CDR3 DNA: TGTGCCAGCAGCTTTATTCAGGGAGGAGATTCACCCCTCCACTTT. The gene calls are TRBV7-2 and TRBJ1-6; a possible D gene is TRBD1 (5 bases). The length of the CDR3 is 15 residues. Germline CDR1 and CDR2: SGHTA and FQGNSA. Trimming removed 3 bases at V and 8 bases at J, with 14 bases between.

The gene calls are TRBV2 and TRBJ1-1; the D is unclear. CDR1 is SNHLY, CDR2 FYNNEI, per germline. The CDR3 has 13 residues. V gave up 5 bases and J gave up 4 bases, with 11 bases separating them. The CDR3 DNA sequence: TGTGCCAGCAGTAAGGGAGAGGGCACTGAAGCTTTCTTT. It encodes CASSKGEGTEAFF.

The chain carries TRBV23-1 and TRBJ1-1; D remains unclear. TRBV23-1 is classed as an ORF, of uncertain function. The CDR3 has 18 residues. Trimming shortened V by 1 base and J by 1 base, and 19 bases separated the two germline ends. CDR3 sequence: CASSQLSTGTMENTEAFF. The CDR3 coding sequence is TGCGCCAGCAGTCAATTATCGACCGGCACTATGGAGAACACTGAAGCTTTCTTT.

The J gene is TRBJ2-5, the V gene TRBV28; D is perhaps TRBD2 (6 bases). V was clipped by 6 bases and J by 5 bases, with 16 bases between them. Germline CDR1 MDHEN, CDR2 SYDVKM. The CDR3 spans 14 residues. DNA for the CDR3: TGTGCCAGCAGCTCAGCGACTAGGAGGGAGACCCAGTACTTC. It yields the protein CASSSATRRETQYF.